One sample yielded the 26 T cell receptor beta chains listed below, sequenced in a study of shared clonotypes between healthy human individuals. Assay: immunoSEQ multiplex PCR; the TCRdb copy retains only in-frame clones and omits some. The sample lists approximately 440,000 clones, around 77% seen once, with more than 10% in the top ten. Sequenced: PBMCs. Receptors were obtained from a middle-aged woman in good health. Some clones in this sample may be carry-over from other donors' samples.

The chain couples TRBV7-2 to TRBJ2-5, with 7 bases lining up with TRBD1. Germline CDR1 is SGHTA and CDR2 is FQGNSA. The CDR3 extends over 16 amino acids. V lost 2 bases, J lost 4 bases, and 10 bases stayed unmatched. The CDR3 bases are TGTGCCAGCAGCTTATGGGGAACAGGGGCGGGAGAGACCCAGTACTTC. Its translation: CASSLWGTGAGETQYF.

The chain is built from TRBV7-2 and TRBJ2-3, with 8 positions matching TRBD2. The CDR3 consists of 14 residues. V dropped 5 bases and J dropped 5; count of bases not matched to a gene: 6. CDR1 is SGHTA, CDR2 FQGNSA, per germline. The CDR3 protein is CASSLSGSIDTQYF. CDR3 nucleotide sequence: TGTGCCAGCAGCCTGAGCGGGAGTATAGATACGCAGTATTTT.

Concerning this clone itself: The same CDR3 is also encoded by other DNA sequences in this sample. The chain couples TRBV19 to TRBJ2-1, with TRBD2 identical over 10 bases. The V gene end was trimmed by 0 bases and the J gene end by 4 bases; junction bases not matched to a gene: 0. Germline V gene lookup returns CDR1 LNHDA and CDR2 SQIVND (reference sequence). This CDR3 has 15 residues. In DNA, the CDR3 is TGTGCCAGTAGTATAGAACTAGCGGGATACAATGAGCAGTTCTTC. Its translation: CASSIELAGYNEQFF. Using reference TRBV19 and TRBJ2-1 for the parts outside the CDR3, the full variable domain is DGGITQSPKYLFRKEGQNVTLSCEQNLNHDAMYWYRQDPGQGLRLIYYSQIVNDFQKGDIAEGYSVSREKKESFPLTVTSAQKNPTAFYLCASSIELAGYNEQFFGPGTRLTVL.

This clone showed up just a few times. The chain carries TRBV29-1 and TRBJ2-1; a possible D gene is TRBD1 (6 bases). The CDR3 covers 13 residues. CDR1 is SQVTM, CDR2 ANQGSEA, per germline. Trimming took off 2 bases at V and 10 bases at J, with 15 bases between the two ends. DNA for the CDR3: TGCAGCGTTGAAATACAGGGACATACGGAGCAGTTCTTC. Its translation: CSVEIQGHTEQFF.

In regard to this clone: A far more abundant clone sits one base away, making this likely a read error. The chain has TRBV30 and TRBJ2-2; D ambiguous. Trimming removed 2 bases at V and 5 bases at J, with 15 bases between. This CDR3 region has 15 residues. CDR1 and CDR2 (germline): GTSNPN, SVGIG (reference sequence). This chain's CDR3 is CAWSPQDAETGELFF. CDR3 DNA: TGTGCCTGGAGTCCCCAGGACGCGGAAACCGGGGAGCTGTTTTTT.

The chain links TRBV7-8 to TRBJ2-3; 12 positions match TRBD2. This CDR3 is 15 amino acids long. Germline V CDR1 and CDR2: SGHVS, FQNEAQ. V was pared by 5 bases and J by 6 bases, with 6 bases of the junction left unmatched. The chain's CDR3 is CASSPLAGGLDTQYF. The CDR3 region has the DNA TGTGCCAGCAGCCCCCTAGCGGGAGGGTTGGATACGCAGTATTTT.

Comments on this clone: This likely came from a read error, as a far larger clone is one base away. This chain joins TRBV19 and TRBJ2-7; tentative D call: TRBD2 (6 bases). CDR3 length equals 11 residues. The germline gives CDR1 LNHDA, CDR2 SQIVND (reference sequence). CDR3 residues: CASDGGYVQYF. In nucleotides, the CDR3 is TGTGCCAGTGATGGGGGGTACGTGCAGTACTTC.

The J gene is TRBJ2-2, the V gene TRBV19; D gene ambiguous. V lost 7 bases and J 5 bases, leaving 11 bases between the germline ends. This CDR3 is built from 13 residues. Germline CDR1 is LNHDA and CDR2 is SQIVND (reference sequence). In DNA, the CDR3 is TGTGCCAGTAAAGGGCTCAGAACCGGGGAGCTGTTTTTT. It is translated as CASKGLRTGELFF.

In the case of this clone: Distinct nucleotide sequences in the sample also encode this CDR3. The J gene is TRBJ2-2, the V gene TRBV5-1; D gene uncertain. Germline values: CDR1 SGHRS, CDR2 YFSETQ. The length of the CDR3 is 15 residues. Between the trimmed V and J ends, which lost 0 bases and 0 bases, there was a span of 6 bases. CDR3 nucleotides: TGCGCCAGCAGCTTGGGACGGCCGAACACCGGGGAGCTGTTTTTT. Translating gives CASSLGRPNTGELFF.

The chain joins TRBV4-1 to TRBJ1-4, with D maybe TRBD1 (6 bases). The V gene lost 1 base and the J gene lost 7 bases, with 13 bases spanning the gap. Per germline, CDR1 MGHRA and CDR2 YSYEKL. The CDR3 runs 15 residues. The CDR3 DNA sequence: TGCGCCAGCAGCCAAGTGGGGGGCGTGAGTGAAAAACTGTTTTTT. This gives the protein CASSQVGGVSEKLFF.

The V call is TRBV4-2, the J call TRBJ2-7; 8 bases align to TRBD2. Germline V gene data show CDR1 as LGHNA and CDR2 as YNFKEQ. This CDR3 region has 14 residues. The V gene end was trimmed by 1 base and the J gene end by 6 bases; junction bases not matched to a gene: 5. This CDR3 is CASSQARAGAEQYF. CDR3 nucleotides: TGTGCCAGCAGCCAAGCGAGAGCGGGAGCCGAGCAGTACTTC.

Concerning this clone itself: Other DNA sequences in this sample translate to the same CDR3. The chain links TRBV30 to TRBJ2-7; D is uncertain. There are 11 residues in the CDR3. V was shortened by 3 bases and J by 3 bases, with 6 bases between the two germline ends. The germline gives CDR1 GTSNPN, CDR2 SVGIG (reference sequence). The CDR3 protein is CAWRSSYEQYF. The CDR3 DNA is TGTGCCTGGAGATCGAGCTACGAGCAGTACTTC.

Remarks on this clone: A far larger clone is just one base off, so this is likely a read error. The V call is TRBV5-6, the J call TRBJ2-7, with 8 nucleotides matching TRBD1. This CDR3 has 13 amino acids. The junction had 2 bases not matched to a gene; V was cut back by 3 bases and J by 3 bases. Per the germline V gene, CDR1 is SGHDT and CDR2 is YYEEEE. The CDR3 loop reads CASSCTGGYEQYF. The CDR3 bases are TGTGCCAGCAGCTGTACAGGGGGCTACGAGCAGTACTTC.

The chain recombines TRBV9 with TRBJ2-7, with 10 bases lining up with TRBD2. CDR3 length: 16 amino acids. The V segment lost 0 bases and the J segment 4 bases; nucleotides outside the gene matches: 7. Germline CDR1 SGDLS, CDR2 YYNGEE. This chain's CDR3 is CASSVASGSPIYEQYF. The CDR3 bases are TGTGCCAGCAGCGTAGCTAGCGGGAGTCCTATATACGAGCAGTACTTC. Together with reference TRBV9 and TRBJ2-7, the CDR3 gives the full variable domain: DSGVTQTPKHLITATGQRVTLRCSPRSGDLSVYWYQQSLDQGLQFLIQYYNGEERAKGNILERFSAQQFPDLHSELNLSSLELGDSALYFCASSVASGSPIYEQYFGPGTRLTVT.

This chain connects TRBV15 to TRBJ2-1, with no clear D. Germline V lookup: CDR1 LNHNV, CDR2 YYDKDF (reference sequence). V was pared by 0 bases and J by 7 bases, with 10 bases between. This CDR3 contains 14 residues. The CDR3 nucleotides are TGTGCCACCAGCAGAGATCTGGGCCCGAATGAGCAGTTCTTC. As protein: CATSRDLGPNEQFF.

This clone was observed many times. In the same sample, other DNA sequences code for this CDR3. The chain combines TRBV20-1 with TRBJ1-3; D is undetermined. CDR3 length: 11 residues. V lost 3 bases to trimming and J lost 6 bases, with 6 bases between them. Germline CDR1 DFQATT, CDR2 SNEGSKA (reference sequence). The CDR3 loop reads CSASLTNTIYF. The DNA for the CDR3 is TGCAGTGCTAGTTTGACAAACACCATATATTTT.

The V and J genes are TRBV7-2 and TRBJ2-1; D is perhaps TRBD2 (5 bases). Germline assignment: CDR1 SGHTA and CDR2 FQGNSA. Trimming pared 1 base from V and 6 bases from J, leaving 13 bases between. This CDR3 has 15 residues. The CDR3 sequence: CASSLVGNSGNEQFF. Here the CDR3 DNA reads TGTGCCAGCAGCTTAGTTGGAAACAGCGGCAATGAGCAGTTCTTC.

V gene TRBV7-8 combines with J gene TRBJ2-3; no definite D call. V was pared by 5 bases and J by 9 bases, with 18 bases between. CDR3 length: 14 residues. Per the germline V gene, CDR1 is SGHVS and CDR2 is FQNEAQ. The CDR3: CASSPSTPTPTQYF. CDR3 coding DNA: TGTGCCAGCAGCCCAAGTACACCTACGCCAACGCAGTATTTT.

Remarks on this clone: This may arise from a read error, as a much more abundant clone is one base away. The chain joins TRBV10-3 to TRBJ1-2; the D is unclear. Trimming removed 0 bases from V and 5 bases from J, with 10 bases in between. CDR3 size: 14 residues. Looked up from germline, CDR1 is ENHRY and CDR2 is SYGVKD. The CDR3 DNA sequence: TGTGCCATCAGTGAGTCTCCGCCTCGGTATGGCTACACCTTC. It encodes CAISESPPRYGYTF.

This chain joins TRBV19 and TRBJ1-1; 9 bases agree with TRBD1. Germline lookup yields CDR1 LNHDA and CDR2 SQIVND (reference sequence). The V and J ends lost 5 bases and 3 bases, in that order; junction bases with no gene match: 4. The CDR3 consists of 14 residues. The CDR3 DNA is TGTGCCAGTAGTGAGGACAGGGGTGACACTGAAGCTTTCTTT. Protein sequence: CASSEDRGDTEAFF.

This sequence joins TRBV19 and TRBJ2-7, with TRBD2 matching 10 bases. This CDR3 contains 14 residues. CDR1 is LNHDA and CDR2 is SQIVND in the germline V gene (reference sequence). Losses at the gene ends were 7 bases for V and 7 bases for J; bases not matched to a gene: 10. The CDR3 region is CASTGLAGAREQYF. CDR3 nucleotide sequence: TGTGCCAGTACCGGGCTAGCGGGAGCGAGGGAGCAGTACTTC. The entire variable domain, with the rest obtained from reference TRBV19 and TRBJ2-7, is as follows: DGGITQSPKYLFRKEGQNVTLSCEQNLNHDAMYWYRQDPGQGLRLIYYSQIVNDFQKGDIAEGYSVSREKKESFPLTVTSAQKNPTAFYLCASTGLAGAREQYFGPGTRLTVT.

V is TRBV2 and J is TRBJ1-1; TRBD1 might be the D (6 bases). Trimming pared 6 bases from V and 1 base from J, leaving 15 bases between. This CDR3 contains 15 residues. Germline CDR1 reads SNHLY; CDR2 reads FYNNEI. CDR3 amino acids: CASRQNRAGNTEAFF. The DNA of the CDR3 is TGTGCCAGCAGACAAAACAGGGCCGGGAACACTGAAGCTTTCTTT.

This clone was counted a few times. A far larger clone is off by one base, so a read error is likely. This sample includes further DNA sequences coding for the same CDR3. The chain links TRBV30 to TRBJ2-7; possible D gene TRBD2, 6 bases. The CDR3 is 12 residues long. Germline V gene sequence: CDR1 GTSNPN, CDR2 SVGIG (reference sequence). Trimming pared 4 bases from V and 10 bases from J, leaving 17 bases between. CDR3 nucleotide sequence: TGTGCCTGGAACCTCCTGGGGGGAGAACAGTACTTC. Translation: CAWNLLGGEQYF.

The chain links TRBV27 to TRBJ1-2, with no clear D. V was trimmed by 7 bases and J by 3 bases, leaving 21 bases between them. The length of the CDR3 is 16 residues. CDR1 is MNHEY, CDR2 SMNVEV, per germline (reference sequence). The CDR3 is CASKLQWNGGDYGYTF. The CDR3 region has the DNA TGTGCCAGCAAACTCCAGTGGAACGGAGGTGACTATGGCTACACCTTC.

This clone was found once. The chain combines TRBV19 with TRBJ1-2; 9 bases fit TRBD1. This CDR3 has 15 residues. V lost 7 bases to trimming and J lost 0 bases; unmatched junction nucleotides: 6. Germline V gene lookup returns CDR1 LNHDA and CDR2 SQIVND (reference sequence). The CDR3 protein is CASTPGTGTNYGYTF. In nucleotides, the CDR3 is TGTGCCAGTACCCCCGGGACAGGGACTAACTATGGCTACACCTTC.

This sequence joins TRBV27 and TRBJ2-3, with D uncertain. The CDR3 is 15 residues long. V was trimmed by 2 bases and J by 4 bases, leaving 13 bases between them. Germline-derived CDR1 and CDR2 are MNHEY and SMNVEV (reference sequence). CDR3 residues: CASSLVRGFPDTQYF. The CDR3 nucleotides are TGTGCCAGCAGTTTAGTCCGTGGGTTCCCAGATACGCAGTATTTT.